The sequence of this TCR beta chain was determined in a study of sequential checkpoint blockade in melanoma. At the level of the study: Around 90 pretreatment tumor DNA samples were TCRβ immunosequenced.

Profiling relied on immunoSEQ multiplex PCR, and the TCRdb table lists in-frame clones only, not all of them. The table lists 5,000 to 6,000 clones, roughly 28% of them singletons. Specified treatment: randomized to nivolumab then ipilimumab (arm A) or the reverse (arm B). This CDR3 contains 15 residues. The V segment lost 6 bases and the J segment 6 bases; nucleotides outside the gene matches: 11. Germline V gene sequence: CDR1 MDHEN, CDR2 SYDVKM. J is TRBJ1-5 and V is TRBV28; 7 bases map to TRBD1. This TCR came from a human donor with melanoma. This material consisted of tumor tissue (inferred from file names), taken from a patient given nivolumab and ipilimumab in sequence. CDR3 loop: CASRNDRVSAQPQHF. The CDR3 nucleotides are TGTGCCAGCAGAAATGACAGGGTTTCTGCTCAGCCCCAGCATTTT.